This entry lists 17 T cell receptor beta chains sequenced from one sample in a study of shared clonotypes between healthy human individuals (TCRdb year 2020). Libraries were constructed by the immunoSEQ multiplex PCR assay. Not all clones reach the TCRdb copy of this immuneACCESS table, which keeps in-frame sequences only. Checked studies attribute under half of the gap to unresolved V genes and leave the rest unexplained. The sample records approximately 980,000 clones, 76% of which are singletons. 1.5% of the sample rests with the top ten. What was sequenced was memory CD4+ T cells sorted from blood. The sample's cell subset or site label, in plain terms: CD45RA-negative fraction. These receptors originate from a man aged 18 to 30 in good health.

CDR3 nucleotides: TGCGCCAGCAGCAGCACTAGCGGGGGGGCCCCAGAGACCCAGTACTTC. This gives the protein CASSSTSGGAPETQYF. This rearrangement joins TRBV5-1 to TRBJ2-5, with 13 nucleotides matching TRBD2. This CDR3 contains 16 residues. Unmatched junction bases numbered 7, after V lost 4 bases and J lost 4 bases. Germline V gene sequence: CDR1 SGHRS, CDR2 YFSETQ.

The chain employs TRBV5-1 and TRBJ2-1; D possibly corresponds to TRBD1 (6 bases). The CDR3 sequence is 14 residues long. Trimming pared 4 bases from V and 6 bases from J, leaving 14 bases between. Germline V gene sequence: CDR1 SGHRS, CDR2 YFSETQ. Written as DNA, the CDR3 is TGCGCCAGCAGCGTACGACAGGTGGGCAATGAGCAGTTCTTC. Amino acids: CASSVRQVGNEQFF. Based on the CDR3 plus reference TRBV5-1 and TRBJ2-1, the full variable domain is KAGVTQTPRYLIKTRGQQVTLSCSPISGHRSVSWYQQTPGQGLQFLFEYFSETQRNKGNFPGRFSGRQFSNSRSEMNVSTLELGDSALYLCASSVRQVGNEQFFGPGTRLTVL.

In this sample, this clone turned up a few times. The chain links TRBV27 to TRBJ2-5; D is unclear. The germline gives CDR1 MNHEY, CDR2 SMNVEV (reference sequence). The CDR3 has 16 amino acids. V shed 0 bases and J shed 5 bases, with 16 bases lying between them. The CDR3 spells CASSLSPPLVRETQYF. DNA for the CDR3: TGTGCCAGCAGTTTATCGCCACCTTTGGTCCGGGAGACCCAGTACTTC.

The J gene is TRBJ1-2, the V gene TRBV5-4; D not resolved. The CDR3 contains 12 residues. V lost 4 bases, J lost 5 bases, and 9 bases lay in between. CDR1 SGHNT and CDR2 YYREEE come from the germline V gene (reference sequence). This CDR3 is CASSDQRYGYTF. CDR3 DNA: TGTGCCAGCAGCGACCAGCGGTATGGCTACACCTTC.

V is TRBV9 and J is TRBJ1-6, with D hard to call. Germline values: CDR1 SGDLS, CDR2 YYNGEE. V shed 0 bases and J shed 9 bases, with 13 bases lying between them. This CDR3 has 15 amino acids. The CDR3 sequence: CASSVEGVKVSPLHF. The CDR3 DNA is TGTGCCAGCAGCGTAGAGGGTGTCAAGGTTTCACCCCTCCACTTT.

This chain uses TRBV18 with TRBJ2-1; maybe TRBD2 (6 bases). The germline CDR1 and CDR2 sequences are KGHSH and LQKENI. This CDR3 comprises 13 residues. The V end was cut by 5 bases, the J end by 3 bases, with 8 bases between. The CDR3 spells CASSTGDYNEQFF. The CDR3 bases are TGTGCCAGCTCAACGGGAGACTACAATGAGCAGTTCTTC.

The chain links TRBV7-8 to TRBJ2-1; no firm D call. Trimming cost V 2 bases and J 5 bases, with 16 bases left between them. The CDR3 runs to 16 residues. CDR1 and CDR2 from the germline V gene are SGHVS and FQNEAQ. The CDR3 region has the DNA TGTGCCAGCAGCTTAAGGAGTCAGAGTTCGGACAATGAGCAGTTCTTC. It yields the protein CASSLRSQSSDNEQFF.

Only a few counts were recorded for this clone. The chain links TRBV10-3 to TRBJ2-5; tentatively, D is TRBD2 (5 bases). The germline V and J ends were trimmed by 8 bases and 4 bases, with 14 bases remaining between them. There are 13 residues in the CDR3. Germline assignment: CDR1 ENHRY and CDR2 SYGVKD. The CDR3, as DNA: TGTGCCATCGCAAGGACTGTCGGAGAGACCCAGTACTTC. Translating it yields CAIARTVGETQYF.

This chain uses TRBV29-1 with TRBJ1-2; D is unclear. The CDR3 extends over 16 amino acids. Trimming left V 6 bases short and J 0 bases short, with 20 bases between. From germline, CDR1 is SQVTM and CDR2 ANQGSEA. CDR3 in DNA: TGCAGCGTCAGGCGGGGAGTGACTGGCTCTAACTATGGCTACACCTTC. Protein sequence: CSVRRGVTGSNYGYTF.

The V gene is TRBV27, the J gene TRBJ1-1; TRBD1 aligns across 8 bases. In germline, CDR1 is MNHEY, CDR2 SMNVEV (reference sequence). The CDR3 spans 12 residues. Trimming cost V 6 bases and J 10 bases; bases outside gene matches: 7. CDR3 in amino acids: CASRTGGGGAFF. DNA for the CDR3: TGTGCCAGCAGAACAGGGGGAGGGGGAGCTTTCTTT.

The chain couples TRBV7-9 to TRBJ2-3; weak D call: TRBD2 (6 bases). V was pared by 4 bases and J by 0 bases, with 11 bases between. The germline gives CDR1 SEHNR, CDR2 FQNEAQ (reference sequence). CDR3 length: 15 residues. DNA of the CDR3: TGTGCCAGCAGCTCTCGGACTACTAGCACAGATACGCAGTATTTT. It encodes CASSSRTTSTDTQYF.

This chain connects TRBV2 to TRBJ1-2; tentative D call: TRBD1 (5 bases). V was cut by 7 bases and J by 7 bases, with 16 bases left in between. This CDR3 contains 13 residues. CDR1 is SNHLY and CDR2 is FYNNEI in the germline V gene. This chain's CDR3 is CASTQDTRSGYTF. The CDR3, as DNA: TGTGCCAGCACCCAGGACACTCGGAGTGGCTACACCTTC. The variable domain in full, completed from reference TRBV2 and TRBJ1-2, reads EPEVTQTPSHQVTQMGQEVILRCVPISNHLYFYWYRQILGQKVEFLVSFYNNEISEKSEIFDDQFSVERPDGSNFTLKIRSTKLEDSAMYFCASTQDTRSGYTFGSGTRLTVV.

The chain couples TRBV5-4 to TRBJ1-2, with TRBD1 matching over 9 bases. The CDR3 runs 14 residues. J lost 3 bases, V lost 0 bases, and 0 bases had no gene match. CDR1 SGHNT and CDR2 YYREEE come from the germline V gene (reference sequence). CDR3 nucleotide sequence: TGTGCCAGCAGCTTGGGGACAGGGGACTATGGCTACACCTTC. Its protein is CASSLGTGDYGYTF.

This chain connects TRBV15 to TRBJ2-7, with D perhaps being TRBD1 or TRBD2 (5 bases each). CDR3 length: 17 residues. Germline-derived CDR1 and CDR2 are LNHNV and YYDKDF (reference sequence). The germline V and J ends were trimmed by 0 bases and 0 bases, with 15 bases remaining between them. The DNA of the CDR3 is TGTGCCACCAGCAGAGACCCGGGACCATTGTCCTCCTACGAGCAGTACTTC. This codes for CATSRDPGPLSSYEQYF.

The gene calls are TRBV5-6 and TRBJ1-3; D gene uncertain. The CDR3 runs to 13 residues. V was cut by 4 bases and J by 4 bases, with 9 bases left in between. The germline CDR1 and CDR2 sequences are SGHDT and YYEEEE. CDR3 protein: CASSVAPGNTIYF. The CDR3 DNA sequence: TGTGCCAGCAGCGTTGCCCCGGGAAACACCATATATTTT.

V gene TRBV29-1 combines with J gene TRBJ1-2, with D maybe TRBD1 (5 bases). The CDR3 covers 13 residues. The germline gives CDR1 SQVTM, CDR2 ANQGSEA. V lost 4 bases and J lost 7, with 16 bases in between. As DNA, the CDR3 is TGCAGCGTTGTGATTTCTTGGGGGGTTGGCTACACCTTC. Translation: CSVVISWGVGYTF. The full variable domain, with the rest looked up from reference TRBV29-1 and TRBJ1-2, is SAVISQKPSRDICQRGTSLTIQCQVDSQVTMMFWYRQQPGQSLTLIATANQGSEATYESGFVIDKFPISRPNLTFSTLTVSNMSPEDSSIYLCSVVISWGVGYTFGSGTRLTVV.

The chain employs TRBV5-4 and TRBJ2-2; TRBD1 might be the D (5 bases). This CDR3 is built from 13 residues. V lost 3 bases and J 6 bases, leaving 9 bases between the germline ends. CDR1 and CDR2 (germline): SGHNT, YYREEE (reference sequence). The CDR3 DNA follows: TGTGCCAGCAGCTCGGCAGGGCCCGGGGAGCTGTTTTTT. Encoded protein: CASSSAGPGELFF. Filled out from reference TRBV5-4 and TRBJ2-2, the complete variable domain reads ETGVTQSPTHLIKTRGQQVTLRCSSQSGHNTVSWYQQALGQGPQFIFQYYREEENGRGNFPPRFSGLQFPNYSSELNVNALELDDSALYLCASSSAGPGELFFGEGSRLTVL.